One sample yielded the 24 T cell receptor beta chains listed below, sequenced in a study of CD8 T cells in Susac syndrome (dated by TCRdb to between 2019 and 2020). Libraries were built with the immunoSEQ multiplex PCR assay. RNA was extracted using the RNeasy kit, and roughly 0.5 to 1 ug of the RNA was reverse transcribed with random hexamers. TCRdb took the public reads, trimmed them with fastp at Q25, ran MiXCR for clone calling and kept in-frame beta chains. Records with the same CDR3 protein are collapsed into one entry carrying the most frequent genes and DNA. The sample contains under 550,000 distinct CDR3 sequences, 85% of them found a single time. In total, the top ten clones hold about 0.12% of the sample. Source material: CD8+ T cells from PBMCs. These TCRs come from a human donor with multiple sclerosis.

This rearrangement joins TRBV11-2 to TRBJ2-1, with 9 bases aligning to TRBD2. Per the germline V gene, CDR1 is SGHAT and CDR2 is FQNNGV. The trim removed 5 bases at V and 9 bases at J, leaving 14 bases unmatched. The CDR3 sequence is 16 residues long. The CDR3 DNA reads as TGTGCCAGCAGCCCCACGGGGGAGCGGGGGGCGGGTGAGCAGTTCTTC. This codes for CASSPTGERGAGEQFF.

The chain links TRBV6-5 to TRBJ1-4; D unclear. The CDR3 is made up of 13 amino acids. Trimming stripped 0 bases from V and 8 bases from J, with 7 bases between. Germline V gene data show CDR1 as MNHEY and CDR2 as SVGAGI. The CDR3: CASSYSVNEKLFF. The CDR3 nucleotides are TGTGCCAGCAGTTACTCCGTCAACGAAAAACTGTTTTTT.

The chain has TRBV5-4 and TRBJ2-1; D call uncertain. Germline V lookup: CDR1 SGHNT, CDR2 YYREEE (reference sequence). The CDR3 spans 13 residues. The ends were cut back, 4 bases at V and 7 bases at J, with 12 bases in the middle. The CDR3 protein is CASSPRMENEQFF. DNA for the CDR3: TGTGCCAGCAGCCCCCGGATGGAGAATGAGCAGTTCTTC.

This chain links TRBV12-3 or TRBV12-4 with TRBJ2-7, with TRBD2 matching 11 bases. This CDR3 contains 15 residues. V lost 3 bases and J lost 2; bases outside the gene matches: 3. The CDR3 nucleotides read TGTGCCAGCAGTTTGCAGACTAGCGGGGCCTACGAGCAGTACTTC. It translates to CASSLQTSGAYEQYF.

The rearrangement uses TRBV2 and TRBJ1-2; 7 nucleotides line up with TRBD1. The germline V gene encodes CDR1 SNHLY and CDR2 FYNNEI. V gave up 3 bases and J gave up 8 bases; unmatched junction bases: 6. The CDR3 runs 13 residues. In nucleotides, the CDR3 is TGTGCCAGCAGTGACCCGACAGGGCGGGGCTACACCTTC. It encodes CASSDPTGRGYTF.

The rearrangement uses TRBV19 and TRBJ2-5; D is possibly TRBD1 (5 bases). Germline CDR1 and CDR2: LNHDA and SQIVND (reference sequence). The CDR3 runs to 16 residues. V dropped 3 bases and J dropped 5 bases, with 19 bases sitting between them. DNA of the CDR3: TGTGCCAGTAGTATCCACTATCCAGGGTTTGGGGAGACCCAGTACTTC. It encodes CASSIHYPGFGETQYF.

The chain joins TRBV29-1 to TRBJ2-3, with TRBD1 matching over 7 bases. The junction had 15 bases not matched to a gene; V was cut back by 6 bases and J by 3 bases. Germline V gives CDR1 SQVTM, CDR2 ANQGSEA. The CDR3 has 16 residues. CDR3 loop: CSVRSFPGQKTDTQYF. Here the CDR3 DNA reads TGCAGCGTGCGATCTTTCCCGGGACAGAAAACAGATACGCAGTATTTT.

This chain links TRBV19 with TRBJ1-5, with 7 positions matching TRBD1. The CDR3 contains 16 residues. The germline gives CDR1 LNHDA, CDR2 SQIVND (reference sequence). Unmatched junction bases numbered 11, after V lost 6 bases and J lost 3 bases. The DNA for the CDR3 is TGTGCCAGTAGCATTCCACCGACAGGGCACAATCAGCCCCAGCATTTT. Its translation is CASSIPPTGHNQPQHF.

The chain joins TRBV4-1 to TRBJ2-2; a possible D gene is TRBD2 (6 bases). The ends were cut back, 0 bases at V and 3 bases at J, with 11 bases in the middle. The V gene's germline CDR1 is MGHRA and CDR2 YSYEKL. CDR3 length equals 16 residues. The CDR3 region has the DNA TGCGCCAGCAGCCAAGAGGAGGCGGGGTACACCGGGGAGCTGTTTTTT. Translated: CASSQEEAGYTGELFF.

The CDR3 here is CASSQVPDSGNTIYF. CDR3 nucleotide sequence: TGCGCCAGCAGCCAAGTTCCGGACTCTGGAAACACCATATATTTT. The V and J genes are TRBV4-1 and TRBJ1-3; D is unclear. V was clipped by 1 base and J by 0 bases, with 7 bases between them. The CDR3 contains 15 residues. The germline gives CDR1 MGHRA, CDR2 YSYEKL.

The CDR3 region is CASSYNSDRSLGSPLHF. The CDR3, as DNA: TGTGCCAGCAGTTACAACTCCGACCGGTCTCTCGGTTCACCCCTCCACTTT. The gene calls are TRBV6-5 and TRBJ1-6; D gene uncertain. This CDR3 region has 17 residues. Germline V lookup: CDR1 MNHEY, CDR2 SVGAGI. Trimming took 2 bases from V and 9 from J, leaving 20 bases between them.

This rearrangement joins TRBV20-1 to TRBJ2-4, with 8 bases that match TRBD2. V shed 0 bases, J shed 10 bases, and the junction held 11 bases outside the gene matches. Germline CDR1 is DFQATT and CDR2 is SNEGSKA (reference sequence). This CDR3 contains 15 residues. The chain's CDR3 is CSARDLRSGIGIQYF. The DNA of the CDR3 is TGCAGTGCTAGAGATCTGCGTAGCGGGATTGGGATTCAGTACTTC.

The J gene is TRBJ2-1, the V gene TRBV4-1, with 11 bases identical to TRBD1. V shed 4 bases, J shed 8 bases, and the junction held 7 bases outside the gene matches. Germline V gene lookup returns CDR1 MGHRA and CDR2 YSYEKL. CDR3 length: 15 amino acids. Here the CDR3 reads CASSLGQGATYEQFF. The CDR3, as DNA: TGCGCCAGCAGCCTAGGACAGGGGGCTACTTATGAGCAGTTCTTC.

The chain joins TRBV20-1 to TRBJ2-7, with D perhaps assigned TRBD1 or TRBD2 (5 bases each). Germline CDR1 reads DFQATT; CDR2 reads SNEGSKA (reference sequence). V was trimmed by 0 bases and J by 4 bases, leaving 16 bases between them. The CDR3 length is 15 residues. CDR3 loop: CSARDGTQGVYEQYF. CDR3 in DNA: TGCAGTGCTAGAGATGGGACCCAAGGGGTATACGAGCAGTACTTC.

V gene TRBV29-1 combines with J gene TRBJ2-7; TRBD1 matches at 7 bases. This CDR3 spans 14 amino acids. Unmatched junction bases numbered 10, after V lost 7 bases and J lost 1 base. Per the germline V gene, CDR1 is SQVTM and CDR2 is ANQGSEA. CDR3 region: CSASMDRSSYEQYF. CDR3 DNA sequence: TGCAGCGCATCCATGGACAGGTCATCCTACGAGCAGTACTTC.

The V gene is TRBV5-1, the J gene TRBJ2-7, with D unresolved. V shed 2 bases and J shed 6 bases, with 9 bases lying between them. CDR1 and CDR2 from the germline V gene are SGHRS and YFSETQ. The CDR3 runs 12 residues. The CDR3 DNA is TGCGCCAGCAGCTTCGATACTGTCGAGCAGTACTTC. The encoded protein is CASSFDTVEQYF.

The chain has TRBV20-1 and TRBJ2-7, with D hard to call. Per the germline V gene, CDR1 is DFQATT and CDR2 is SNEGSKA (reference sequence). This CDR3 has 12 amino acids. The V end lost 2 bases, the J end lost 6 bases, and 11 bases lay between the germline ends. The CDR3 DNA reads as TGCAGTGCTAGACAGGTTCCGGCCGAGCAGTACTTC. Its protein is CSARQVPAEQYF.

V gene TRBV15 combines with J gene TRBJ2-1; D is uncertain. Germline loops: CDR1 LNHNV, CDR2 YYDKDF (reference sequence). This CDR3 comprises 13 residues. Trimming stripped 2 bases from V and 5 bases from J, with 7 bases between. CDR3 region: CATSRLENNEQFF. The CDR3 DNA reads TGTGCCACCAGCAGACTAGAGAACAATGAGCAGTTCTTC. The whole variable domain, filled in from reference TRBV15 and TRBJ2-1, reads DAMVIQNPRYQVTQFGKPVTLSCSQTLNHNVMYWYQQKSSQAPKLLFHYYDKDFNNEADTPDNFQSRRPNTSFCFLDIRSPGLGDTAMYLCATSRLENNEQFFGPGTRLTVL.

This clonotype came up once. This chain connects TRBV5-5 to TRBJ1-1; D remains ambiguous. V lost 1 base and J lost 3, with 19 bases in between. CDR3 size: 17 residues. CDR1 SGHKS and CDR2 YYEKEE come from the germline V gene (reference sequence). CDR3 bases: TGTGCCAGCAGCTTGCAATCGTCTAGGTGGGTGGACACTGAAGCTTTCTTT. This translates into CASSLQSSRWVDTEAFF.

The CDR3 loop reads CAIKTGEAYEQYF. DNA for the CDR3: TGTGCCATTAAAACAGGGGAGGCCTACGAGCAGTACTTC. The J gene is TRBJ2-7, the V gene TRBV10-3, with TRBD1 as a possible D gene (7 bases). Germline lookup yields CDR1 ENHRY and CDR2 SYGVKD. The CDR3 totals 13 residues. Trimming left V 9 bases short and J 2 bases short, with 14 bases between.

This sequence joins TRBV18 and TRBJ2-3; D unresolved. The germline CDR1 and CDR2 sequences are KGHSH and LQKENI. There are 16 residues in the CDR3. V was pared by 6 bases and J by 2 bases, with 18 bases between. This CDR3 reads CASSLENEPTTDTQYF. The CDR3 DNA reads as TGTGCCAGCTCCTTGGAAAATGAACCCACCACAGATACGCAGTATTTT.

Written as DNA, the CDR3 is TGTGCCAGCAGTTTAGGGCAGGTGGAGGAAAAACTGTTTTTT. This codes for CASSLGQVEEKLFF. V gene TRBV12-3 or TRBV12-4 combines with J gene TRBJ1-4; D remains unclear. The CDR3 loop spans 14 amino acids. The V end lost 1 base, the J end lost 8 bases, and 11 bases lay between the germline ends.

The chain employs TRBV5-4 and TRBJ2-7, with 8 bases aligning to TRBD1. Germline trimming cut 10 bases from V and 5 bases from J; bases unmatched to any gene: 17. CDR3 length: 15 amino acids. CDR1 and CDR2 (germline): SGHNT, YYREEE (reference sequence). CDR3 amino acids: CAFRGQDWIGDEQYF. As DNA, the CDR3 is TGTGCCTTCCGGGGACAGGATTGGATTGGGGACGAGCAGTACTTC.

The CDR3 DNA reads as TGTGCCTTACTTCCGGGGGTACCCGATTCCTACGAGCAGTACTTC. Translating gives CALLPGVPDSYEQYF. The chain is built from TRBV7-6 and TRBJ2-7, with TRBD2 as a possible D gene (6 bases). Between the trimmed V and J ends, which lost 11 bases and 1 base, there was a span of 21 bases. This CDR3 spans 15 amino acids. Germline V lookup: CDR1 SGHVS, CDR2 FNYEAQ.